This TCR beta chain comes out of a study of sequential checkpoint blockade in melanoma. Study as a whole: After both sequences, patients received maintenance nivolumab.

The table came from immunoSEQ multiplex PCR; TCRdb's copy has only in-frame clones and leaves some out. The repertoire holds about 13,000 clones, roughly four fifths seen once, with about a quarter in the top ten. Treatment described: randomized to nivolumab then ipilimumab (arm A) or the reverse (arm B). This clonotype was sampled from a human donor with melanoma. The material sequenced was CD8+ T cells sorted from blood (inferred from file names), taken from a patient given nivolumab and ipilimumab in sequence.

The CDR3 reads CASSLGRTGRTGELFF. CDR3 sequence (DNA): TGTGCCAGCAGCTTAGGCAGGACAGGTCGGACCGGGGAGCTGTTTTTT. J is TRBJ2-2 and V is TRBV7-9, with 7 bases lining up with TRBD1. The CDR3 has 16 amino acids. Germline V gene lookup returns CDR1 SEHNR and CDR2 FQNEAQ (reference sequence). The trim removed 1 base at V and 5 bases at J, leaving 7 bases unmatched. Complete variable domain (other parts from reference TRBV7-9 and TRBJ2-2): DTGVSQNPRHKITKRGQNVTFRCDPISEHNRLYWYRQTLGQGPEFLTYFQNEAQLEKSRLLSDRFSAERPKGSFSTLEIQRTEQGDSAMYLCASSLGRTGRTGELFFGEGSRLTVL.